Below are 2 T cell receptor beta chains sequenced from a single sample in a study of blood T cell repertoires in COVID-19. The method was immunoSEQ multiplex PCR; TCRdb's version includes in-frame clones alone and lacks a portion of them. The sample has some 160,000 clones; about 77% are singletons. Sequencing was performed on peripheral blood. These receptors all come from a woman at least 80 years old with acute or convalescent COVID-19.

V usage is TRBV28 and J usage is TRBJ2-7; 10 bases line up with TRBD2. V was pared by 6 bases and J by 4 bases, with 9 bases of the junction left unmatched. Germline lookup yields CDR1 MDHEN and CDR2 SYDVKM. The CDR3 length is 15 residues. The CDR3 loop is CASSSLAGAGYEQYF. In DNA, the CDR3 is TGTGCCAGCAGCAGCCTAGCGGGAGCCGGGTACGAGCAGTACTTC.

The chain recombines TRBV4-2 with TRBJ2-7; TRBD1 matches at 7 bases. Germline CDR1 LGHNA, CDR2 YNFKEQ. The CDR3 has 14 residues. V lost 1 base, J lost 3 bases, and 3 bases stayed unmatched. DNA for the CDR3: TGTGCCAGCAGCCAAGCGGGACAGAACTACGAGCAGTACTTC. Its protein product is CASSQAGQNYEQYF.